This TCR beta chain comes out of a study of T cell changes during pregnancy in multiple sclerosis. Some clones are missing from TCRdb's copy, which holds only in-frame ones; the method was immunoSEQ multiplex PCR. This table has 40,000 to 55,000 clones, 75% to 90% appearing once. The CDR3 spans 19 residues. Germline V lookup: CDR1 SGHVS, CDR2 FQNEAQ. V shed 5 bases and J 0 bases; nucleotides not matched to a gene: 12. This chain links TRBV7-8 with TRBJ2-6; 8 positions match TRBD1. The source material was peripheral blood, sampled in the first trimester of pregnancy. The TCR comes from a female donor in good health, enrolled as a control in a pregnancy study. The CDR3 DNA sequence: TGTGCCAGCAGCGAAATAGGAGACAGGGGTCGCTCTGGGGCCAACGTCCTGACTTTC. Amino acid sequence: CASSEIGDRGRSGANVLTF.